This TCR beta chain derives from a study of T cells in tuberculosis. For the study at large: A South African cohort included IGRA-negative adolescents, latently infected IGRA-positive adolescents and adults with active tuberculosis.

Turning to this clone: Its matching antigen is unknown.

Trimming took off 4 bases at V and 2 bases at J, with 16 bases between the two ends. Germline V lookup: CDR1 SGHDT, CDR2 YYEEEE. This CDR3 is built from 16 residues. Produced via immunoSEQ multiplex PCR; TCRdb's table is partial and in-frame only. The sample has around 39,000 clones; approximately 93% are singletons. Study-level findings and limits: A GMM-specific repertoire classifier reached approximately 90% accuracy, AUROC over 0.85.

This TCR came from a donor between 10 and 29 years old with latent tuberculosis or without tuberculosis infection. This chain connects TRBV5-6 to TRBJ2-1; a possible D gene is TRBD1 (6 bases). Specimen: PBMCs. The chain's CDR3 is CASSPPAGDTYNEQFF. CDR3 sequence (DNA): TGTGCCAGCAGCCCCCCGGCAGGGGATACCTACAATGAGCAGTTCTTC.